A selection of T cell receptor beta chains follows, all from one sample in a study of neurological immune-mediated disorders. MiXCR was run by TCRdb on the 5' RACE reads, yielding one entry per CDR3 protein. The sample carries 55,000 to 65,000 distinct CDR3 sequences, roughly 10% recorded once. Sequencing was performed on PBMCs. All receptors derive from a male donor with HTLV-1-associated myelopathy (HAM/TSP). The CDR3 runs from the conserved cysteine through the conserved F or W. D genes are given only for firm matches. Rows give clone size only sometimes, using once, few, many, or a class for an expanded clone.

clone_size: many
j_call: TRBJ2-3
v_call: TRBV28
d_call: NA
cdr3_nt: TGTGCCAGCGGGCGGTATACGCAGTATTTT
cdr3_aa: CASGRYTQYF

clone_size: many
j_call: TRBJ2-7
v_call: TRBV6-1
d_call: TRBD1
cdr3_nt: TGTGCCAACTCTCGGGACAGGGCCTACGAGCAGTACTTC
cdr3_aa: CANSRDRAYEQYF

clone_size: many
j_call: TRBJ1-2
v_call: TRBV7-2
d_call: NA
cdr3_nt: TGTGCCAGCAGCTTAGGGGGGGTGGGGGCCTACTATGGCTACACCTTC
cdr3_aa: CASSLGGVGAYYGYTF

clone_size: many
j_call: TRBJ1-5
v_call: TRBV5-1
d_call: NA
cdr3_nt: TGCGCCAGCAGCTTAGGACAGCTCTCGGGCTATAGCAATCAGCCCCAGCATTTT
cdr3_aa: CASSLGQLSGYSNQPQHF

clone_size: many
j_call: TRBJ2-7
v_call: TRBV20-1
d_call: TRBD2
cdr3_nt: TGCAGTGCTGAACTAGCGGCCAGCTCCTACGAGCAGTACTTC
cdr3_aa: CSAELAASSYEQYF

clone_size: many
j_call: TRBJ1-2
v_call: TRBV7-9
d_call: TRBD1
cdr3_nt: TGTGCCAGCAGCCGCTCCCTGACAGGGAGCAGCTATGGCTACACCTTC
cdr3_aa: CASSRSLTGSSYGYTF

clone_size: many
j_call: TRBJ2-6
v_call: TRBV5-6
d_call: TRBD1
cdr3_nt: TGTGCCAGCAGCTTTAGTCTCGCGACAGGGGGCCGCTCTGGGGCCAACGTCCTGACTTTC
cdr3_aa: CASSFSLATGGRSGANVLTF

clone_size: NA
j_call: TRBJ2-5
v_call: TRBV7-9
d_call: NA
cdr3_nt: TGTGCCAGCAGCTTAGCAGGGGCGGAGACCCAGTACTTC
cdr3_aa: CASSLAGAETQYF

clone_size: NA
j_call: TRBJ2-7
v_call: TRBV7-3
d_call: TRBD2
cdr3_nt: TGTGCCAGCAGCTTAACCGGCCTAGCGGGGACCGAGCAGTACTTC
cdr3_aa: CASSLTGLAGTEQYF

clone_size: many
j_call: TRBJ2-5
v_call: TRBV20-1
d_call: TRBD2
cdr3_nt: TGCAGTGCTATAGCGGGGGGCCCTCAAGAGACCCAGTACTTC
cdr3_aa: CSAIAGGPQETQYF

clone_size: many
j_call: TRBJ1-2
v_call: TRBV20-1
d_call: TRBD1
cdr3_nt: TGCAGTGCTAGTGCCGGGACAGCGCTTAACTATGGCTACACCTTC
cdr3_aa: CSASAGTALNYGYTF

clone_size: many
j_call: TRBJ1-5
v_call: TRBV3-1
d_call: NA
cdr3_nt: TGTGCCAGCAGCCAAGATCTTATTCAGCCCCAGCATTTT
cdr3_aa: CASSQDLIQPQHF

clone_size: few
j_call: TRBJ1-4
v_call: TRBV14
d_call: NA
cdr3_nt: TGTGCCAGCAGCCGTGGAGGGGGGGAAAAACTGTTTTTT
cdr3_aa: CASSRGGGEKLFF